Below, 23 T cell receptor beta chains from the same sample are listed, as sequenced in a study of CD8 T cells in ankylosing spondylitis. Study-wide results and limits: Characteristic, it appeared, of ankylosing spondylitis blood was a TCR beta motif of eight or nine highly homologous variants.

TCRdb re-analysed the 5' RACE reads in MiXCR, keeping a single row per CDR3 protein. The data contain about 500,000 distinct CDR3 sequences, roughly 13% of them singletons. Antigens of these TCRs are unknown. The sample comprised blood, either unsorted or a sorted T cell fraction (not recorded which). Receptors were obtained from a male donor with ankylosing spondylitis.

This clonotype came up many times. The gene calls are TRBV5-1 and TRBJ2-2; D uncertain. The length of the CDR3 is 11 residues. V was clipped by 1 base and J by 6 bases, with 1 base between them. CDR1 is SGHRS, CDR2 YFSETQ, per germline. The CDR3 DNA reads TGCGCCAGCAGCTTGTCCGGGGAGCTGTTTTTT. Translating gives CASSLSGELFF.

This rearrangement joins TRBV7-9 to TRBJ1-2; a possible D gene is TRBD1 (6 bases). The CDR3 covers 15 residues. Trimming cost V 3 bases and J 5 bases, with 16 bases left between them. Germline CDR1 and CDR2: SEHNR and FQNEAQ (reference sequence). This CDR3 reads CASSLGPGQGYGYTF. DNA for the CDR3: TGTGCCAGCAGCTTGGGGCCAGGGCAGGGGTATGGCTACACCTTC.

The rearrangement links TRBV3-1 to TRBJ2-1; 7 bases align to TRBD2. Germline-derived CDR1 and CDR2 are LGHDT and YNNKEL (reference sequence). The CDR3 is 13 amino acids. With V trimmed by 3 bases and J by 8 bases, 4 bases remained unmatched. Here the CDR3 DNA reads TGTGCCAGCAGCCACCTAGCGGTGTATGAGCAGTTCTTC. This codes for CASSHLAVYEQFF.

This clonotype was observed a handful of times. The chain combines TRBV2 with TRBJ2-7; D not certain. The length of the CDR3 is 15 residues. In germline, CDR1 is SNHLY, CDR2 FYNNEI. V dropped 6 bases and J dropped 0 bases, with 15 bases sitting between them. CDR3 bases: TGTGCCAGCAGGATCGGGCAGTTTAGCTCCTACGAGCAGTACTTC. This encodes CASRIGQFSSYEQYF. Looking up the rest from reference TRBV2 and TRBJ2-7 gives the full variable domain: EPEVTQTPSHQVTQMGQEVILRCVPISNHLYFYWYRQILGQKVEFLVSFYNNEISEKSEIFDDQFSVERPDGSNFTLKIRSTKLEDSAMYFCASRIGQFSSYEQYFGPGTRLTVT.

A few counts support this clonotype. V is TRBV2 and J is TRBJ2-7; D unclear. The V end lost 2 bases, the J end lost 2 bases, and 10 bases lay between the germline ends. The germline V gene encodes CDR1 SNHLY and CDR2 FYNNEI. The CDR3 spans 14 residues. The CDR3 DNA reads as TGTGCCAGCAGTGAAAGGTGGGTGACCTACGAGCAGTACGTC. Encoded protein: CASSERWVTYEQYV.

This clonotype was observed a few times. This chain uses TRBV6-2 or TRBV6-3 with TRBJ2-1, with D perhaps assigned TRBD1 or TRBD2 (5 bases each). The CDR3 has 14 residues. V lost 6 bases, J lost 3 bases, and 12 bases lay in between. The germline gives CDR1 MNHEY, CDR2 SVGEGT. The CDR3 sequence is CASSPGDLYNEQFF. CDR3 bases: TGTGCCAGCAGCCCCGGGGACCTCTACAATGAGCAGTTCTTC.

Many counts were recorded for this clonotype. The J gene is TRBJ1-1, the V gene TRBV2; D remains unclear. The V gene lost 4 bases and the J gene lost 1 base, with 4 bases spanning the gap. The CDR3 consists of 12 residues. The germline CDR1 and CDR2 sequences are SNHLY and FYNNEI. CDR3 loop: CASSVQNTEAFF. Written as DNA, the CDR3 is TGTGCCAGCAGTGTCCAGAACACTGAAGCTTTCTTT.

The rearrangement uses TRBV2 and TRBJ1-2; 9 bases align to TRBD1. Germline V gene sequence: CDR1 SNHLY, CDR2 FYNNEI. V lost 7 bases, J lost 0 bases, and 15 bases stayed unmatched. This CDR3 is built from 18 residues. The CDR3 region has the DNA TGTGCCAGCACCCGGGGACAGGGACTTTCTTATGCTAACTATGGCTACACCTTC. Translated, it gives CASTRGQGLSYANYGYTF.

The chain couples TRBV5-1 to TRBJ2-7; possibly TRBD1 for D (6 bases). Germline V lookup: CDR1 SGHRS, CDR2 YFSETQ. The CDR3 has 14 residues. The V end was cut by 5 bases, the J end by 0 bases, with 12 bases between. The CDR3 sequence is CASRRDTISYEQYF. The CDR3 DNA reads TGCGCCAGCAGACGGGACACCATCTCCTACGAGCAGTACTTC.

This clonotype appeared many times. V and J are TRBV5-6 and TRBJ2-7; the match to TRBD2 covers 7 bases. The germline V gene has CDR1 SGHDT and CDR2 YYEEEE. The length of the CDR3 is 16 residues. The trim removed 1 base at V and 5 bases at J, leaving 12 bases unmatched. The CDR3 loop is CASSLWEGLLYHEQYF. In nucleotides, the CDR3 is TGTGCCAGCAGCTTGTGGGAGGGCCTTCTTTACCACGAGCAGTACTTC.

About this clonotype itself: A much more abundant neighbour one base away suggests this may be a read error. V gene TRBV10-1 combines with J gene TRBJ2-5; TRBD2 matches 9 bases. The CDR3 spans 15 residues. Germline assignment: CDR1 WNHNN and CDR2 SYGVQD (reference sequence). V was pared by 2 bases and J by 5 bases, with 6 bases of the junction left unmatched. The CDR3 DNA sequence: TGCGCCAGCAGTGAGAGTCTAGCGGGAAAGGAGACCCAGTACTTC. Protein: CASSESLAGKETQYF.

There are a few counts of this clonotype. V is TRBV5-1 and J is TRBJ2-1, with 10 bases fitting TRBD2. Losses at the gene ends were 2 bases for V and 1 base for J; bases not matched to a gene: 6. This CDR3 has 17 amino acids. Germline assignment: CDR1 SGHRS and CDR2 YFSETQ. CDR3 sequence: CASSLQGLAESYNEQFF. DNA of the CDR3: TGCGCCAGCAGCTTACAAGGACTAGCGGAGTCCTACAATGAGCAGTTCTTC.

The gene calls are TRBV7-2 and TRBJ2-1; weak D call: TRBD2 (5 bases). Trimming cost V 3 bases and J 3 bases, with 15 bases left between them. Looked up from germline, CDR1 is SGHTA and CDR2 is FQGNSA. The CDR3 extends over 16 amino acids. The CDR3 is CASSLRRDLLYNEQFF. CDR3 DNA sequence: TGTGCCAGCAGCTTGAGACGGGATCTGCTCTACAATGAGCAGTTCTTC.

This clonotype was counted between two and nine times. The rearrangement links TRBV24-1 to TRBJ2-1; no clear D gene. CDR3 length: 15 residues. Germline values: CDR1 KGHDR, CDR2 SFDVKD. Deletions cut 3 bases from V and 4 bases from J, with 12 bases between. CDR3 coding DNA: TGTGCCACCAGTGATGAAAGTCCCCCTTACAATGAGCAGTTCTTC. Its protein product is CATSDESPPYNEQFF.

The CDR3 coding sequence is TGTGCCAGCAGCCTAGTTGACAGTGGCTACACCTTC. It specifies CASSLVDSGYTF. The gene calls are TRBV3-1 and TRBJ1-2, with D possibly being TRBD1 (5 bases). The V gene lost 4 bases and the J gene lost 7 bases, with 10 bases spanning the gap. CDR1 is LGHDT and CDR2 is YNNKEL in the germline V gene (reference sequence). The CDR3 covers 12 residues.

This clonotype was seen ten or more times. This chain joins TRBV10-3 and TRBJ1-6; D unclear. Per germline, CDR1 ENHRY and CDR2 SYGVKD. V lost 11 bases, J lost 7 bases, and 15 bases lay in between. This CDR3 contains 13 residues. CDR3 amino acids: CAFPGPWNSPLHF. The CDR3 DNA follows: TGTGCCTTTCCCGGGCCTTGGAATTCACCCCTCCACTTT.

Ten or more counts support this clonotype. This rearrangement joins TRBV12-3 or TRBV12-4 to TRBJ2-5; D perhaps matches TRBD2 (6 bases). The CDR3 length is 13 residues. Trimming removed 4 bases from V and 1 base from J, with 7 bases in between. The CDR3 nucleotides are TGTGCCAGCAGTTATAGCGGCCAAGAGACCCAGTACTTC. Its translation is CASSYSGQETQYF.

Many counts were recorded for this clonotype. The chain combines TRBV20-1 with TRBJ2-3; no reliable D call. CDR1 is DFQATT, CDR2 SNEGSKA, per germline (reference sequence). Trimming removed 3 bases from V and 4 bases from J, with 11 bases in between. The CDR3 sequence is 13 residues long. The CDR3 here is CSASQDTADTQYF. DNA for the CDR3: TGCAGTGCTAGTCAAGATACTGCAGATACGCAGTATTTT.

The J gene is TRBJ2-1, the V gene TRBV15, with no clear D. Per the germline V gene, CDR1 is LNHNV and CDR2 is YYDKDF (reference sequence). The V end lost 5 bases, the J end lost 9 bases, and 20 bases lay between the germline ends. The CDR3 is 15 residues long. The CDR3 is CATSDGSRHMGEQFF. The CDR3 DNA sequence: TGTGCCACCAGCGACGGGTCTCGACATATGGGTGAGCAGTTCTTC.

This clonotype has at least ten counts. The gene calls are TRBV7-2 and TRBJ2-1; tentative D call: TRBD1 (5 bases). Trimming took off 0 bases at V and 0 bases at J, with 6 bases between the two ends. This CDR3 contains 15 residues. Germline CDR1 and CDR2: SGHTA and FQGNSA. For the CDR3, the DNA is TGTGCCAGCAGCTTAGCCAGGGTCTCCTACAATGAGCAGTTCTTC. As protein: CASSLARVSYNEQFF. Drawing the rest from reference TRBV7-2 and TRBJ2-1, the complete variable domain is GAGVSQSPSNKVTEKGKDVELRCDPISGHTALYWYRQSLGQGLEFLIYFQGNSAPDKSGLPSDRFSAERTGGSVSTLTIQRTQQEDSAVYLCASSLARVSYNEQFFGPGTRLTVL.

V usage is TRBV12-3 or TRBV12-4 and J usage is TRBJ2-2; the D call may be TRBD1 or TRBD2 (6 bases each). CDR3 length: 17 amino acids. Trimming left V 6 bases short and J 5 bases short, with 22 bases between. As DNA, the CDR3 is TGTGCCAGCAGCCAAGCTCGTGGGGGGCTGGGTACCGGGGAGCTGTTTTTT. This codes for CASSQARGGLGTGELFF.

V and J are TRBV20-1 and TRBJ2-7, with a possible D match to TRBD2 (6 bases). The CDR3 is 16 residues long. CDR1 is DFQATT, CDR2 SNEGSKA, per germline (reference sequence). Trimming removed 0 bases at V and 2 bases at J, with 17 bases between. CDR3 protein: CSARDRRRGGTYEQYV. The CDR3 nucleotides read TGCAGTGCTAGAGATAGAAGGCGGGGAGGAACCTACGAGCAGTACGTC.

This chain links TRBV18 with TRBJ2-5; D ambiguous. Germline V gene data show CDR1 as KGHSH and CDR2 as LQKENI. Deletions cut 6 bases from V and 7 bases from J, with 15 bases between. The CDR3 covers 13 residues. In DNA, the CDR3 is TGTGCCAGCTCCCTAACATCCACGGGGACCCAGTACTTC. Protein product: CASSLTSTGTQYF. Supplemented by reference TRBV18 and TRBJ2-5, the full variable domain reads NAGVMQNPRHLVRRRGQEARLRCSPMKGHSHVYWYRQLPEEGLKFMVYLQKENIIDESGMPKERFSAEFPKEGPSILRIQQVVRGDSAAYFCASSLTSTGTQYFGPGTRLLVL.